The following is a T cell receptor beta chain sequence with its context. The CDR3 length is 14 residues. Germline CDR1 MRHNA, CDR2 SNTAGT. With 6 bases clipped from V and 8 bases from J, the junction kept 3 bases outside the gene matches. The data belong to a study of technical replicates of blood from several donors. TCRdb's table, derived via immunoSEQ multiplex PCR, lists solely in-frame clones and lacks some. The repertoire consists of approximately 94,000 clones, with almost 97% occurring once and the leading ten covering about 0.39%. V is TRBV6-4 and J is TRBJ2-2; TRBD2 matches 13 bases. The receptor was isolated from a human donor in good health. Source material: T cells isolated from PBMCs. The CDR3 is CASRGLAGEGELFF. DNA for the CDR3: TGTGCCAGCAGAGGACTAGCGGGAGAAGGGGAGCTGTTTTTT.